The clone carrying this T cell receptor (beta chain) has more than one count but fewer than ten. Antigen unknown. This CDR3 has 16 amino acids. V trimming: 3 bases; J trimming: 4 bases; junction bases outside the gene matches: 9. Germline-derived CDR1 and CDR2 are SGHAT and FQNNGV. The data were obtained in a study of T-cell memory formation after mild COVID-19. TCR alpha and TCR beta cDNA libraries with sample barcodes and UMIs came from 5'RACE using constant-segment primers. MiXCR, run by TCRdb on the 5' RACE reads, gives a single entry per CDR3 protein. The sample includes about 320,000 distinct CDR3 sequences, around an eighth of them seen just once. Study-level results: Among clones contracting day 15 to 85, CD4/CD8 was balanced, whereas later expanders leaned CD4+.

The sequenced sample was PBMCs or a T cell subset sorted from them (not recorded which). The sequence was obtained from a young man who had mild COVID-19 (a few samples of this study predate the infection). Cell type and time point are not known. V and J are TRBV11-2 and TRBJ2-3; TRBD2 matches at 8 bases. The CDR3 DNA reads as TGTGCCAGCAGCTTCTCCCAGCGGGGGACCTCAGATACGCAGTATTTT. Amino acid sequence: CASSFSQRGTSDTQYF.